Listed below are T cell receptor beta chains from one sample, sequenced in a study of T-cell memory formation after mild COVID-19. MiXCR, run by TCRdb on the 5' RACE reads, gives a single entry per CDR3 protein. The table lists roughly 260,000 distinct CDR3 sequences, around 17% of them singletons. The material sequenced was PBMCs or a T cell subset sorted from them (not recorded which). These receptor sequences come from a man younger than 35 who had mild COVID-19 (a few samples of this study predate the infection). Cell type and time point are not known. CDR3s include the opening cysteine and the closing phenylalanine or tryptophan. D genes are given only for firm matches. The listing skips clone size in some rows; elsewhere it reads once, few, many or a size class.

CDR3 DNA: TGTGCCAGCTCACCACTTTCGGACCTCACTGAAGCTTTCTTT
CDR3 protein: CASSPLSDLTEAFF
clone size: many
J gene: TRBJ1-1
V gene: TRBV18
D gene: .

CDR3 DNA: TGCGCCAGCAGCCACCCGGGACAAGGGAATCAGCCCCAGCATTTT
CDR3 protein: CASSHPGQGNQPQHF
clone size: few
J gene: TRBJ1-5
V gene: TRBV4-1
D gene: .

CDR3 DNA: TGTGCCAGCAGCCCTCCGGACAGCTTAGATGGCTACACCTTC
CDR3 protein: CASSPPDSLDGYTF
clone size: few
J gene: TRBJ1-2
V gene: TRBV7-2
D gene: .

CDR3 DNA: TGTGCCAGCAGTGATTTAGTTATGAACACTGAAGCTTTCTTT
CDR3 protein: CASSDLVMNTEAFF
clone size: .
J gene: TRBJ1-1
V gene: TRBV2
D gene: .

CDR3 DNA: TGTGCCAGCAGCACAGGGCAAGATACGCAGTATTTT
CDR3 protein: CASSTGQDTQYF
clone size: many
J gene: TRBJ2-3
V gene: TRBV12-3/TRBV12-4
D gene: .

CDR3 DNA: TGCGCCAGCAGCGCCGGGACAGGAGACATGAACACTGAAGCTTTCTTT
CDR3 protein: CASSAGTGDMNTEAFF
clone size: .
J gene: TRBJ1-1
V gene: TRBV5-1
D gene: TRBD1

CDR3 DNA: TGTGCCAGCAGCCCCTCCAGCGGGGGCCACGAGCAGTACTTC
CDR3 protein: CASSPSSGGHEQYF
clone size: few
J gene: TRBJ2-7
V gene: TRBV7-2
D gene: TRBD2

CDR3 DNA: TGTGCCAGCAGGCCGGCCGGGGGGGGCTACACCTTC
CDR3 protein: CASRPAGGGYTF
clone size: .
J gene: TRBJ1-2
V gene: TRBV6-4
D gene: .

CDR3 DNA: TGCGCCAGCAGCAGGGCCGGGACGGAATACGAGCAGTACTTC
CDR3 protein: CASSRAGTEYEQYF
clone size: .
J gene: TRBJ2-7
V gene: TRBV5-1
D gene: .

CDR3 DNA: TGTGCCAGCAGCTTAAGGGTTTTGGTTGGAGGCACTGAAGCTTTCTTT
CDR3 protein: CASSLRVLVGGTEAFF
clone size: few
J gene: TRBJ1-1
V gene: TRBV11-2
D gene: .

CDR3 DNA: TGTGCCAGCAGCCCGGACAGGGGAACTGAGCAGTTCTTC
CDR3 protein: CASSPDRGTEQFF
clone size: .
J gene: TRBJ2-1
V gene: TRBV7-6
D gene: TRBD1

CDR3 DNA: TGTGCCAGCAGTAGAGAGGGGAGCCTAGACAGTAACTATGGCTACACCTTC
CDR3 protein: CASSREGSLDSNYGYTF
clone size: many
J gene: TRBJ1-2
V gene: TRBV7-2
D gene: .

CDR3 DNA: TGTGCCAGCAGTCTAATCAGGGTCACAGATACGCAGTATTTT
CDR3 protein: CASSLIRVTDTQYF
clone size: few
J gene: TRBJ2-3
V gene: TRBV12-3/TRBV12-4
D gene: .

CDR3 DNA: TGTGCCATGCAGGGGGCAGAGACCCAGTACTTC
CDR3 protein: CAMQGAETQYF
clone size: .
J gene: TRBJ2-5
V gene: TRBV7-9
D gene: TRBD1

CDR3 DNA: TGTGCCTGGAGTGAGGGTTTAGAATCACCCCTCCACTTT
CDR3 protein: CAWSEGLESPLHF
clone size: few
J gene: TRBJ1-6
V gene: TRBV30
D gene: .

CDR3 DNA: TGTGCCAGCAGCCGACAGGCCCCCTACGAGCAGTACTTC
CDR3 protein: CASSRQAPYEQYF
clone size: .
J gene: TRBJ2-7
V gene: TRBV7-6
D gene: .

CDR3 DNA: TGTGCCAGCAGGCGAGACAGGGGAGGGAACACTGAAGCTTTCTTT
CDR3 protein: CASRRDRGGNTEAFF
clone size: few
J gene: TRBJ1-1
V gene: TRBV12-3/TRBV12-4
D gene: TRBD1

CDR3 DNA: TGTGCCTACGCCCAGGGCGGGGAGCTGTTTTTT
CDR3 protein: CAYAQGGELFF
clone size: .
J gene: TRBJ2-2
V gene: TRBV6-2/TRBV6-3
D gene: .

CDR3 DNA: TGCGCCAGCAGCTTGGGGGCCCTTCTTGCTGAGCAGTTCTTC
CDR3 protein: CASSLGALLAEQFF
clone size: few
J gene: TRBJ2-1
V gene: TRBV5-1
D gene: .

CDR3 DNA: TGTGCCAGCAGACGCGAGACGACAGCCGCTTACGAGCAGTACTTC
CDR3 protein: CASRRETTAAYEQYF
clone size: .
J gene: TRBJ2-7
V gene: TRBV28
D gene: .

CDR3 DNA: TGTGCCAGCGGGTTAGGACTAGCGGGGTACGGGGAGCTGTTTTTT
CDR3 protein: CASGLGLAGYGELFF
clone size: many
J gene: TRBJ2-2
V gene: TRBV7-2
D gene: TRBD2

CDR3 DNA: TGTGCCAGCAGTTTATCCCCAGGGTGGTATAATTCACCCCTCCACTTT
CDR3 protein: CASSLSPGWYNSPLHF
clone size: many
J gene: TRBJ1-6
V gene: TRBV27
D gene: .

CDR3 DNA: TGTGCCAGCACCTTCCTCTCTGGAAACACCATATATTTT
CDR3 protein: CASTFLSGNTIYF
clone size: many
J gene: TRBJ1-3
V gene: TRBV12-3/TRBV12-4
D gene: .

CDR3 DNA: TGTGCCAGCAGCTCCCACGAGGGGGCTATTGAAGCTTTCTTT
CDR3 protein: CASSSHEGAIEAFF
clone size: .
J gene: TRBJ1-1
V gene: TRBV7-9
D gene: TRBD1

CDR3 DNA: TGTGCCACCAGTACCCCGGTTAGCTCCTACAATGAGCAGTTCTTC
CDR3 protein: CATSTPVSSYNEQFF
clone size: .
J gene: TRBJ2-1
V gene: TRBV24-1
D gene: .

CDR3 DNA: TGTGCCAGCAGTTATACAGGGGATTCCGGCTACACCTTC
CDR3 protein: CASSYTGDSGYTF
clone size: few
J gene: TRBJ1-2
V gene: TRBV6-2/TRBV6-3
D gene: TRBD1

CDR3 DNA: TGCGCCAGCAGCTTGCAAGATACGCAGTATTTT
CDR3 protein: CASSLQDTQYF
clone size: many
J gene: TRBJ2-3
V gene: TRBV5-1
D gene: .

CDR3 DNA: TGTGCCAGCAGCCCGGGTCATGAGCAGTTCTTC
CDR3 protein: CASSPGHEQFF
clone size: few
J gene: TRBJ2-1
V gene: TRBV7-9
D gene: .

CDR3 DNA: TGTGCCAGCAGCTCTGACCTGAGGGGTACTGAAGCTTTCTTT
CDR3 protein: CASSSDLRGTEAFF
clone size: .
J gene: TRBJ1-1
V gene: TRBV6-2/TRBV6-3
D gene: .

CDR3 DNA: TGTGCCAGCAGTCGGGACAGCAGCTCTGGAAACACCATATATTTT
CDR3 protein: CASSRDSSSGNTIYF
clone size: .
J gene: TRBJ1-3
V gene: TRBV6-2/TRBV6-3
D gene: TRBD1

CDR3 DNA: TGCGCCAGCAGCTTGGGAACGCTTGATCAGCCCCAGCATTTT
CDR3 protein: CASSLGTLDQPQHF
clone size: many
J gene: TRBJ1-5
V gene: TRBV5-1
D gene: .

CDR3 DNA: TGTGCCAGCAGTGTGCCGGGAAGTTATGGCTACACCTTC
CDR3 protein: CASSVPGSYGYTF
clone size: .
J gene: TRBJ1-2
V gene: TRBV6-5
D gene: .

CDR3 DNA: TGTGCCAGCAGCTTAAGGCGAAACACTGAAGCTTTCTTT
CDR3 protein: CASSLRRNTEAFF
clone size: many
J gene: TRBJ1-1
V gene: TRBV7-7
D gene: .

CDR3 DNA: TGCGCCAGCAGTGAGTCGGGCAGAACCTACGAGCAGTACTTC
CDR3 protein: CASSESGRTYEQYF
clone size: .
J gene: TRBJ2-7
V gene: TRBV10-1
D gene: .

CDR3 DNA: TGTGCCTCACAGGGTGGGGACTACGAGCAGTACTTC
CDR3 protein: CASQGGDYEQYF
clone size: many
J gene: TRBJ2-7
V gene: TRBV30
D gene: .

CDR3 DNA: TGTGCCAGCAGCTTAGCTGGAGGGAAGGCTGAAGCTTTCTTT
CDR3 protein: CASSLAGGKAEAFF
clone size: few
J gene: TRBJ1-1
V gene: TRBV7-2
D gene: .

CDR3 DNA: TGTGCCAGCAGCCTCCGGGGACAGCTAGCCAAAAACATTCAGTACTTC
CDR3 protein: CASSLRGQLAKNIQYF
clone size: few
J gene: TRBJ2-4
V gene: TRBV7-2
D gene: TRBD1

CDR3 DNA: TGCGCCAGCAGCCAGGAGACCGGGCCCACTGGAAACACCATATATTTT
CDR3 protein: CASSQETGPTGNTIYF
clone size: .
J gene: TRBJ1-3
V gene: TRBV4-3
D gene: .

CDR3 DNA: TGCGCCAGCAGCCTAGGACAGGGGGTTCCCTATAATTCACCCCTCCACTTT
CDR3 protein: CASSLGQGVPYNSPLHF
clone size: .
J gene: TRBJ1-6
V gene: TRBV5-1
D gene: TRBD1

CDR3 DNA: TGTGCCAGCAGCTCTAGTAGGGGTGGCGGGGGCCGTTACAATGAGCAGTTCTTC
CDR3 protein: CASSSSRGGGGRYNEQFF
clone size: many
J gene: TRBJ2-1
V gene: TRBV7-8
D gene: .

CDR3 DNA: TGCAGCGTTCGGGTAGGGAATTCCTATGGCTACACCTTC
CDR3 protein: CSVRVGNSYGYTF
clone size: .
J gene: TRBJ1-2
V gene: TRBV29-1
D gene: .

CDR3 DNA: TGCAGTGCTAGACATAGCGGGGGGGCCGGAGAGCAGTACTTC
CDR3 protein: CSARHSGGAGEQYF
clone size: .
J gene: TRBJ2-7
V gene: TRBV20-1
D gene: TRBD2

CDR3 DNA: TGTGCCAGCAGCTTAGCAGGACCCGGGATGACGCAGTATTTT
CDR3 protein: CASSLAGPGMTQYF
clone size: .
J gene: TRBJ2-3
V gene: TRBV7-9
D gene: .

CDR3 DNA: TGTGCCAGCAGCTTAATGCAGGACCAGCCCCAGCATTTT
CDR3 protein: CASSLMQDQPQHF
clone size: few
J gene: TRBJ1-5
V gene: TRBV7-3
D gene: .

CDR3 DNA: TGTGCCACCAGTGGGGGACAGGTAGAATACGAGCAGTACTTC
CDR3 protein: CATSGGQVEYEQYF
clone size: .
J gene: TRBJ2-7
V gene: TRBV15
D gene: TRBD1

CDR3 DNA: TGTGCCAGCAGCCCCGGCGAGGGGTTGGGGGGCTACAATGAGCAGTTCTTC
CDR3 protein: CASSPGEGLGGYNEQFF
clone size: .
J gene: TRBJ2-1
V gene: TRBV3-1
D gene: .

CDR3 DNA: TGTGCTTCGGGAACGCCAAACTCCTACAATGAGCAGTTCTTC
CDR3 protein: CASGTPNSYNEQFF
clone size: few
J gene: TRBJ2-1
V gene: TRBV7-2
D gene: .

CDR3 DNA: TGCGCCAGCAGCCAAGATAGGGCCCCGACTAGCGGGTCAAAGCTGTTTTTT
CDR3 protein: CASSQDRAPTSGSKLFF
clone size: few
J gene: TRBJ2-2
V gene: TRBV4-1
D gene: TRBD2

CDR3 DNA: TGTGCCAGCAGCTCACTACCGGGACAGGAGACCTACGAGCAGTACTTC
CDR3 protein: CASSSLPGQETYEQYF
clone size: .
J gene: TRBJ2-7
V gene: TRBV7-8
D gene: TRBD1

CDR3 DNA: TGCGCCAGCAGCCAAGGTCCGGGGGGCGGCAGAGCCAATGAGCAGTTCTTC
CDR3 protein: CASSQGPGGGRANEQFF
clone size: .
J gene: TRBJ2-1
V gene: TRBV4-3
D gene: .